The 25 T cell receptor beta chains in this list originate from one sample, sequenced in a study of cytomegalovirus exposure and HLA in healthy donors (dated by TCRdb to between 2016 and 2019). Library preparation used the immunoSEQ multiplex PCR assay. TCRdb retrieved this table from immuneACCESS and kept in-frame rearrangements only. Not all clones are present; in checked studies, unresolved V genes account for under half, and no reason is known for the remainder. The sample table holds 150,000 to 200,000 clones, of which roughly 91% were seen once. The ten largest clones add up to approximately 10% of the sample. Sequenced input: PBMCs. The receptor source for this set is a young woman in good health and CMV-seropositive.

J is TRBJ1-4 and V is TRBV9; tentative D call: TRBD1 (6 bases). This CDR3 is 15 amino acids long. V was cut by 1 base and J by 7 bases, with 14 bases left in between. CDR1 and CDR2 (germline): SGDLS, YYNGEE. This CDR3 is CASSVSGGRVEKLFF. CDR3 nucleotide sequence: TGTGCCAGCAGCGTATCCGGGGGGCGGGTTGAAAAACTGTTTTTT.

The chain uses TRBV27 and TRBJ2-5; D gene unclear. The germline V and J ends were trimmed by 2 bases and 1 base, with 11 bases remaining between them. This CDR3 is built from 15 residues. Germline V gene lookup returns CDR1 MNHEY and CDR2 SMNVEV (reference sequence). The DNA for the CDR3 is TGTGCCAGCAGTTTAATCGGGTATTCCCAAGAGACCCAGTACTTC. Translated: CASSLIGYSQETQYF.

In its sample, this clone was seen once. This rearrangement joins TRBV7-9 to TRBJ2-1; possibly TRBD2 for D (5 bases). The CDR3 has 11 amino acids. Germline V lookup: CDR1 SEHNR, CDR2 FQNEAQ (reference sequence). V lost 4 bases to trimming and J lost 14 bases, with 12 bases between them. The CDR3 nucleotides read TGTGCCAGCAGCTCCCCCCTGAGGGAGTTCTTC. It encodes CASSSPLREFF. Looking up the rest from reference TRBV7-9 and TRBJ2-1 gives the full variable domain: DTGVSQNPRHKITKRGQNVTFRCDPISEHNRLYWYRQTLGQGPEFLTYFQNEAQLEKSRLLSDRFSAERPKGSFSTLEIQRTEQGDSAMYLCASSSPLREFFGPGTRLTVL.

The rearrangement links TRBV6-5 to TRBJ2-1; 12 bases agree with TRBD2. CDR1 and CDR2 from the germline V gene are MNHEY and SVGAGI. The junction had 6 bases not matched to a gene; V was cut back by 8 bases and J by 7 bases. There are 14 residues in the CDR3. CDR3 region: CASQSSGRDNEQFF. The CDR3 DNA sequence: TGTGCCAGCCAATCTAGCGGGAGGGATAATGAGCAGTTCTTC.

The chain employs TRBV19 and TRBJ1-1, with a possible D match to TRBD1 (6 bases). This CDR3 has 13 residues. CDR1 and CDR2 from the germline V gene are LNHDA and SQIVND (reference sequence). V lost 9 bases and J lost 0, with 11 bases in between. The CDR3 nucleotides are TGTGCCAGCGCCAGGGGCTTGAACACTGAAGCTTTCTTT. Amino acids: CASARGLNTEAFF.

The V call is TRBV10-2, the J call TRBJ2-3, with 7 bases lining up with TRBD2. Trimming took 7 bases from V and 2 from J; bases not matched to a gene: 6. This CDR3 has 14 residues. Per the germline V gene, CDR1 is WSHSY and CDR2 is SAAADI. CDR3 nucleotides: TGCGCCAGCACAATAGCGGGCCTCACAGATACGCAGTATTTT. It yields the protein CASTIAGLTDTQYF.

The gene calls are TRBV13 and TRBJ2-5, with 13 bases fitting TRBD2. The J segment lost 5 bases and the V segment lost 4 bases, leaving 10 bases of the junction unmatched. The CDR3 is 17 amino acids. Germline loops: CDR1 PRHDT, CDR2 FYEKMQ (reference sequence). This chain's CDR3 is CASSSLRLAGGWETQYF. In nucleotides, the CDR3 is TGTGCCAGCAGCTCCCTTAGACTAGCGGGAGGTTGGGAGACCCAGTACTTC.

The J gene is TRBJ2-6, the V gene TRBV10-3, with unresolved D. V was shortened by 10 bases and J by 0 bases, with 7 bases between the two germline ends. This CDR3 spans 13 amino acids. Germline lookup yields CDR1 ENHRY and CDR2 SYGVKD. CDR3 sequence reads: CATRSSGANVLTF. For the CDR3, the DNA is TGTGCCACGCGGAGCTCTGGGGCCAACGTCCTGACTTTC.

This clone was counted once. The V gene is TRBV6-5, the J gene TRBJ2-7, with 12 bases matching TRBD2. This CDR3 is 15 amino acids long. J gave up 3 bases and V 0 bases, and 0 bases lay outside the gene matches. In germline, CDR1 is MNHEY, CDR2 SVGAGI. The CDR3 DNA follows: TGTGCCAGCAGTTACTCACTAGCGGGAGGCTACGAGCAGTACTTC. Translated, it gives CASSYSLAGGYEQYF.

The rearrangement links TRBV4-1 to TRBJ2-7, with D perhaps matching TRBD2 (6 bases). V lost 2 bases to trimming and J lost 2 bases, with 13 bases between them. The CDR3 has 15 residues. Germline values: CDR1 MGHRA, CDR2 YSYEKL. In DNA, the CDR3 is TGCGCCAGCAGCCAACCGGGACTTACCCCCTACGAGCAGTACTTC. Encoded protein: CASSQPGLTPYEQYF.

Only one count was recorded for this clone. The DNA for the CDR3 is TGTGCCAGCAGCTTAAGTGACAGGGGCTTTGGCTACACCTTC. Amino acid sequence: CASSLSDRGFGYTF. The chain couples TRBV7-2 to TRBJ1-2, with 8 bases matching TRBD1. Trimming removed 2 bases from V and 7 bases from J; junction bases left unmatched: 6. Germline CDR1 and CDR2: SGHTA and FQGNSA. The CDR3 spans 14 residues.

This clone showed up just once. The chain recombines TRBV15 with TRBJ2-7, with D maybe TRBD1 (6 bases). Deletions cut 3 bases from V and 3 bases from J, with 12 bases between. The germline V gene has CDR1 LNHNV and CDR2 YYDKDF (reference sequence). This CDR3 region has 14 residues. DNA of the CDR3: TGTGCCACCAGCAGGGGACAAGGGGTCTACGAGCAGTACTTC. Its protein is CATSRGQGVYEQYF.

This chain connects TRBV14 to TRBJ2-5, with D maybe TRBD1 (6 bases). CDR3 length equals 15 residues. The germline V gene has CDR1 SGHDN and CDR2 FVKESK. Between the trimmed V and J ends, which lost 2 bases and 4 bases, there was a span of 14 bases. CDR3: CASSQNLGQLETQYF. The CDR3 nucleotides read TGTGCCAGCAGCCAAAATCTAGGACAGCTAGAGACCCAGTACTTC.

The chain links TRBV9 to TRBJ2-3, with TRBD2 matching over 11 bases. The CDR3 is made up of 17 amino acids. Germline-derived CDR1 and CDR2 are SGDLS and YYNGEE. The junction had 13 bases not matched to a gene; V was cut back by 4 bases and J by 6 bases. CDR3 coding DNA: TGTGCCAGCAGCTTTAGCGGGAGGGCGAGTCCTGCCGATACGCAGTATTTT. Its translation: CASSFSGRASPADTQYF. Variable domain in full (rest from reference TRBV9 and TRBJ2-3): DSGVTQTPKHLITATGQRVTLRCSPRSGDLSVYWYQQSLDQGLQFLIQYYNGEERAKGNILERFSAQQFPDLHSELNLSSLELGDSALYFCASSFSGRASPADTQYFGPGTRLTVL.

The chain links TRBV28 to TRBJ2-1; tentatively, D is TRBD2 (5 bases). Trimming shortened V by 6 bases and J by 8 bases, and 11 bases separated the two germline ends. From germline, CDR1 is MDHEN and CDR2 SYDVKM. The CDR3 is made up of 12 amino acids. The CDR3 is CASSPLAYEQFF. Here the CDR3 DNA reads TGTGCCAGCAGCCCCCTAGCTTATGAGCAGTTCTTC.

This chain connects TRBV7-2 to TRBJ1-2, with 7 nucleotides matching TRBD1. Germline V CDR1 and CDR2: SGHTA, FQGNSA. V lost 5 bases and J lost 4; bases outside the gene matches: 10. The CDR3 has 15 amino acids. The CDR3: CASSPGTAVPYGYTF. The CDR3 DNA is TGTGCCAGCAGCCCCGGGACAGCCGTACCCTATGGCTACACCTTC.

The chain uses TRBV18 and TRBJ2-7, with TRBD2 matching 7 bases. The V gene end was trimmed by 2 bases and the J gene end by 0 bases; junction bases not matched to a gene: 10. Per the germline V gene, CDR1 is KGHSH and CDR2 is LQKENI. The CDR3 loop spans 17 amino acids. In DNA, the CDR3 is TGTGCCAGCTCACCAGGTTTAAACGGGAGGATCTCCTACGAGCAGTACTTC. Translated, it gives CASSPGLNGRISYEQYF.

This chain joins TRBV19 and TRBJ2-3, with D possibly being TRBD2 (5 bases). This CDR3 contains 15 residues. CDR1 LNHDA and CDR2 SQIVND come from the germline V gene (reference sequence). V gave up 4 bases and J gave up 2 bases, with 13 bases separating them. CDR3 sequence: CASSSLSGSTDTQYF. The CDR3, as DNA: TGTGCCAGTAGTAGCTTATCGGGGTCCACAGATACGCAGTATTTT.

The chain links TRBV2 to TRBJ2-2, with 13 positions matching TRBD2. V lost 8 bases, J lost 3 bases, and 15 bases stayed unmatched. CDR3 length: 19 residues. CDR1 and CDR2 from the germline V gene are SNHLY and FYNNEI. CDR3 protein: CASDTWTSGGGTDTGELFF. CDR3 sequence (DNA): TGTGCCAGCGATACTTGGACTAGCGGGGGAGGAACGGACACCGGGGAGCTGTTTTTT.

The gene calls are TRBV27 and TRBJ2-7, with 8 bases aligning to TRBD2. The CDR3 is made up of 14 amino acids. CDR1 and CDR2 from the germline V gene are MNHEY and SMNVEV (reference sequence). The J segment lost 0 bases and the V segment lost 5 bases, leaving 3 bases of the junction unmatched. This CDR3 reads CASSISGNSYEQYF. The CDR3 coding sequence is TGTGCCAGCAGTATTAGCGGGAACTCCTACGAGCAGTACTTC.

The gene calls are TRBV4-2 and TRBJ2-2, with 10 bases matching TRBD1. Germline trimming cut 4 bases from V and 4 bases from J; bases unmatched to any gene: 6. This CDR3 is built from 16 residues. Per germline, CDR1 LGHNA and CDR2 YNFKEQ. The CDR3 spells CASSPRDRGPTGELFF. The DNA for the CDR3 is TGTGCCAGCAGCCCCAGGGACAGGGGCCCCACCGGGGAGCTGTTTTTT.

V gene TRBV7-3 combines with J gene TRBJ2-6, with D possibly being TRBD2 (6 bases). Trimming left V 5 bases short and J 2 bases short, with 10 bases between. The length of the CDR3 is 15 residues. The V gene's germline CDR1 is SGHTA and CDR2 FQGTGA. CDR3 loop: CASSPGSAGANVLTF. CDR3 nucleotide sequence: TGTGCCAGCAGCCCCGGGAGCGCTGGGGCCAACGTCCTGACTTTC.

The genes are TRBV5-1 and TRBJ2-1, with 10 bases identical to TRBD2. Germline values: CDR1 SGHRS, CDR2 YFSETQ. The CDR3 length is 16 residues. V dropped 7 bases and J dropped 0; count of bases not matched to a gene: 7. The CDR3 region is CASSYIAGGSYNEQFF. The DNA of the CDR3 is TGCGCCAGCTCCTACATAGCGGGAGGCTCCTACAATGAGCAGTTCTTC.

The rearrangement joins TRBV18 to TRBJ1-2; D is undetermined. Germline loops: CDR1 KGHSH, CDR2 LQKENI. This CDR3 is 15 amino acids long. Trimming cost V 0 bases and J 3 bases, with 11 bases left between them. CDR3 nucleotides: TGTGCCAGCTCACCACCGGCCGCCCCCTACTATGGCTACACCTTC. Residues: CASSPPAAPYYGYTF.

This chain joins TRBV7-2 and TRBJ1-1; D call uncertain. V gave up 2 bases and J gave up 1 base, with 14 bases separating them. The germline V gene has CDR1 SGHTA and CDR2 FQGNSA. The CDR3 runs to 16 residues. CDR3 protein: CASSLSAHWANTEAFF. CDR3 in DNA: TGTGCCAGCAGCTTATCGGCCCATTGGGCGAACACTGAAGCTTTCTTT.